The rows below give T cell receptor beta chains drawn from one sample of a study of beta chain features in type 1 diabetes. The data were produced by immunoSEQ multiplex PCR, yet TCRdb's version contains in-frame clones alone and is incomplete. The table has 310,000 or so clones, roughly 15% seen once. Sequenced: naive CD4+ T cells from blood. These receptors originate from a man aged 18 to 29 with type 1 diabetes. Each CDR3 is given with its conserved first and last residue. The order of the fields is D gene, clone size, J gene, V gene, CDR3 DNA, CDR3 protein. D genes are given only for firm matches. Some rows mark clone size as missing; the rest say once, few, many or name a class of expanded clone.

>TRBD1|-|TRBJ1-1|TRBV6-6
TGTGCCAGCAGCTTGGACAGGGATAACACTGAAGCTTTCTTT
CASSLDRDNTEAFF
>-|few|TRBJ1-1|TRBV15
TGTGCCACCAGCAGAATACGACGGGGTCACACTGAAGCTTTCTTT
CATSRIRRGHTEAFF
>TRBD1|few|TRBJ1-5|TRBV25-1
TGTGCCAGCAGTGCCCGGGGACAGGGAGGGAATCAGCCCCAGCATTTT
CASSARGQGGNQPQHF
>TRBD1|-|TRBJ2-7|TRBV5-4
TGTGCCAGCAGCGTGGACCCCGGGACAGGGACCTACGAGCAGTACTTC
CASSVDPGTGTYEQYF
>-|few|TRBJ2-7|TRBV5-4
TGTGCCAGCAGCCCCGAGAGGGGGGGCTCCTCCTACGAGCAGTACTTC
CASSPERGGSSYEQYF
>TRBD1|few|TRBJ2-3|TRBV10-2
TGCGCCAGGGGGACAGGGGGTCCCACAGATACGCAGTATTTT
CARGTGGPTDTQYF
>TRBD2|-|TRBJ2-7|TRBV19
TGTGCCAGTAGTCTCCGGGGGGGAGTGTACGAGCAGTACTTC
CASSLRGGVYEQYF
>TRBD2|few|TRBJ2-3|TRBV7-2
TGTGCCAGCAGCTTCGGGGCGGGGGGATCGGATACGCAGTATTTT
CASSFGAGGSDTQYF
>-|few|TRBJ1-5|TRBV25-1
TGTGCCAGCAGTGAATCCCACTATAGCAATCAGCCCCAGCATTTT
CASSESHYSNQPQHF
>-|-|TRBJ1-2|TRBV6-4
TGTGCCAGCAGTATCGGGTCGGGTAACTATGGCTACACCTTC
CASSIGSGNYGYTF
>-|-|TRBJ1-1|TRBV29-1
TGCAGCGTCAGACCACAGGGCACTGAAGCTTTCTTT
CSVRPQGTEAFF
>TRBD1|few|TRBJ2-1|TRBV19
TGTGCCAGTAGTTCAGGGGGCGGTGAGCAGTTCTTC
CASSSGGGEQFF
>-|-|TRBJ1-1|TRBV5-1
TGCGCCAGCAGCCTGTTGGCGGGTACGAACACTGAAGCTTTCTTT
CASSLLAGTNTEAFF
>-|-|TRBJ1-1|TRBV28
TGTGCCAGCAGTTTGTCCCCGCGTGAAGCTTTCTTT
CASSLSPREAFF
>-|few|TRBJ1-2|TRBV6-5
TGTGCCAGCAGGCGTAGGGGAAACTATGGCTACACCTTC
CASRRRGNYGYTF
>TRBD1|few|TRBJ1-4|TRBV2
TGTGCCAGCAGCGACAGGGTCCCTAATGAAAAACTGTTTTTT
CASSDRVPNEKLFF
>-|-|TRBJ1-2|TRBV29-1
TGCAGCGCCCGCGAGGCACCCGGGATGTATGGCTACACCTTC
CSAREAPGMYGYTF
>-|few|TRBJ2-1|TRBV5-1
TGCGCCAGCAGCTCGTACAATGAGCAGTTCTTC
CASSSYNEQFF
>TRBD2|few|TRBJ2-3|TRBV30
TGTGCCTGGCCTGATAGCGGGGGGGTGACAACAGATACGCAGTATTTT
CAWPDSGGVTTDTQYF
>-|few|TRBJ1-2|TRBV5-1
TGCGCCAGCAGCTTCGAGAACGCTAACTATGGCTACACCTTC
CASSFENANYGYTF
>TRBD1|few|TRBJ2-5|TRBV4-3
TGCGCCAGCAGCCCGGGACAGGCTCAAGAGACCCAGTACTTC
CASSPGQAQETQYF
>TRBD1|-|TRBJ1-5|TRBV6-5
TGTGCCAGCAGTTACGGAGGGGGCTTGGAGCCCCAGCATTTT
CASSYGGGLEPQHF
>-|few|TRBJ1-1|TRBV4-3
TGCGCCAGCAGCCAAGATTCTTCGGGGTACGGGGCTTTCTTT
CASSQDSSGYGAFF
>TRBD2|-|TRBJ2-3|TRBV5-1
TGCGCCAGCAGCAGATTAGCGGGGGCCCCCCCAGATACGCAGTATTTT
CASSRLAGAPPDTQYF
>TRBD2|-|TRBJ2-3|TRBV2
TGTGCCAGTCTTGGACTAGTCGGGGCGGATACGCAGTATTTT
CASLGLVGADTQYF
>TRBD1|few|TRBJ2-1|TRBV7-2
TGTGCCAGCAGCCCGGGACAGGGGAGGCACAATGAGCAGTTCTTC
CASSPGQGRHNEQFF
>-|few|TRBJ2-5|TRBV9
TGTGCCAGCAGCGACTCCGGGGAAGAGACCCAGTACTTC
CASSDSGEETQYF
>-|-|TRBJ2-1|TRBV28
TGTGCCAGCGCCCTAGCGCTCGATGAGCAGTTCTTC
CASALALDEQFF
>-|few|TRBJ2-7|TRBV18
TGTGCCAGCTCACCGGGCGGGACAGTAACCTACGAGCAGTACTTC
CASSPGGTVTYEQYF
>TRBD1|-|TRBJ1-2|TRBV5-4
TGTGCCAGCAGCCCTGACAGGGTTCAACGTGGCTACACCTTC
CASSPDRVQRGYTF
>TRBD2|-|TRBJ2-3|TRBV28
TGTGCCAGCGCGGGGGCAGATACGCAGTATTTT
CASAGADTQYF
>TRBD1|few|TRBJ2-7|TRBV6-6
TGTGCCAGCAGTCCCCGGACAGGGAGCTCCTACGAGCAGTACTTC
CASSPRTGSSYEQYF
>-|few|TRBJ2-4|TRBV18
TGTGCCAGCTCACCCTTTTCCAAAAACATTCAGTACTTC
CASSPFSKNIQYF
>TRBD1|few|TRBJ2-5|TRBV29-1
TGCAGCGTTCCCGGTTGGACAGGGGGCCGGGAGACCCAGTACTTC
CSVPGWTGGRETQYF
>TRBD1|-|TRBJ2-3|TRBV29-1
TGCAGCGTTGTGACAGGGTGGGTCACAGATACGCAGTATTTT
CSVVTGWVTDTQYF
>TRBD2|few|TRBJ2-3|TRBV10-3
TGTGCCACCAATGGGGGACTAGCCTCCACAGATACGCAGTATTTT
CATNGGLASTDTQYF
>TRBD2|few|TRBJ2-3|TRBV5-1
TGCGCCAGCAGCTTGGGACTAGCGGGGGATACGCAGTATTTT
CASSLGLAGDTQYF
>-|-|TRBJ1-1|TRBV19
TGTGCCAGTGGCCCCGGGGGGGGCACTGAAGCTTTCTTT
CASGPGGGTEAFF
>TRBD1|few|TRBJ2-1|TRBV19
TGTGCCAGTACCGGGACAGGGGCCTACAATGAGCAGTTCTTC
CASTGTGAYNEQFF
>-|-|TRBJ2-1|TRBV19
TGTGCCAGTAGTATTTTAGGTTTGCGGGCGAAGGGTGAGCAGTTCTTC
CASSILGLRAKGEQFF
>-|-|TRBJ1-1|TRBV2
TGTGCCAGCAGTGAAGTGCGAGGAGCTTTCTTT
CASSEVRGAFF
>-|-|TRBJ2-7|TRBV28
TGTGCCAGCAGTAGGGGACTGTACTACGAGCAGTACTTC
CASSRGLYYEQYF
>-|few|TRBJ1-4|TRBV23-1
TGCGCCAGCAGTCAATCCGACGTAACAGGGAATGAAAAACTGTTTTTT
CASSQSDVTGNEKLFF
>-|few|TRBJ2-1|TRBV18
TGTGCCAGCTCACCCACTACAGGGAATGAGCAGTTCTTC
CASSPTTGNEQFF
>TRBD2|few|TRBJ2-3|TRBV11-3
TGTGCCAGCAGCTTGAGGGAGGGAACGGGTACGCAGTATTTT
CASSLREGTGTQYF
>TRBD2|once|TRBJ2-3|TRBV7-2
TGTGCCAGCAGCTTAGTTCTAGCGGGAGCAGATACGCAGTATTTT
CASSLVLAGADTQYF
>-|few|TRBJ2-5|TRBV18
TGTGCCAGCTCACCACCGACCAGGCCTGGAGAGACCCAGTACTTC
CASSPPTRPGETQYF
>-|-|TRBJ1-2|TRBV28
TGTGCCAGCAGGGCAGCGGATGGCTACACCTTC
CASRAADGYTF
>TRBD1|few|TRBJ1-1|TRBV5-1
TGCGCCAGCAGCTTGCCCAGACAGGGTGAAGGTGACACTGAAGCTTTCTTT
CASSLPRQGEGDTEAFF
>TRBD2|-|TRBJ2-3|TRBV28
TGTGCCAGCAGGGGACTAGCGGGGAGCACAGATACGCAGTATTTT
CASRGLAGSTDTQYF
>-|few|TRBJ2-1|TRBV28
TGTGCCAGCAGCCCCGGGACTCTCAAGGCTGAGCAGTTCTTC
CASSPGTLKAEQFF
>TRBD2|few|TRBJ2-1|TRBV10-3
TGTGCCATCAGTGCACGGGGGGGACGATCCTACAATGAGCAGTTCTTC
CAISARGGRSYNEQFF
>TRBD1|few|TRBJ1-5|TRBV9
TGTGCCAGCAGCGTAACGGGACAGGCTAATCAGCCCCAGCATTTT
CASSVTGQANQPQHF
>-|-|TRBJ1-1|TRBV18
TGTGCCAGCTCACCATTGGAGACAGCGGGGACTGAAGCTTTCTTT
CASSPLETAGTEAFF